This T cell receptor beta chain appears in the sequencing data of a study of liver allograft versus peripheral blood T cells. Background on the study: Graft-liver T cell receptor repertoires were compared against recipient peripheral blood repertoires. Findings of the study overall: A difference was reportedly observed between T cell receptor repertoires inside liver allografts and those in peripheral blood.

This clonotype showed up just a few times. Its antigen is as yet unknown. TCRdb analysed the reads with MiXCR anew, one entry per CDR3 protein. The data contain about 7,000 distinct CDR3 sequences, approximately 15% of them singletons. The TCR was taken from a human patient who had a liver transplant. Some T cells may be supplied by the graft donor.

DNA of the CDR3: TGTGCCAGCAAGACCGACACCCTCTCTGAAGCTTTCTTT. Translating gives CASKTDTLSEAFF. The V call is TRBV2, the J call TRBJ1-1; no reliable D call. The germline V gene encodes CDR1 SNHLY and CDR2 FYNNEI. The CDR3 consists of 13 residues. Trimming pared 7 bases from V and 6 bases from J, leaving 15 bases between.